The following is a TCR beta chain sequence with its context. The antigen remains undetermined. This sample was included in a study of T cell repertoires in cytomegalovirus infection. Across the whole study: Evidence of both CMV infection and a matching HLA type came from public TCR beta signatures. Study-wide results and caveats: HLA-C-restricted TCR beta clonotypes specific for CMV led the ex vivo response.

TCRdb itself ran the reads through MiXCR, one entry per CDR3 protein. The table shows about 97,000 distinct CDR3 sequences, with 15% to 20% occurring only once. V was pared by 4 bases and J by 2 bases, with 13 bases between. The CDR3 runs to 16 residues. Looked up from germline, CDR1 is KGHDR and CDR2 is SFDVKD. The chain has TRBV24-1 and TRBJ2-2; a weak D match, TRBD2 (5 bases). This receptor was obtained from a human donor in good health (CMV status not recorded). Some clones in this sample may be carry-over from other donors' samples. Sequencing input: PBMCs. The CDR3 reads CATSDPRAVNTGELFF. CDR3 sequence (DNA): TGTGCCACCAGTGACCCGCGAGCGGTTAACACCGGGGAGCTGTTTTTT.